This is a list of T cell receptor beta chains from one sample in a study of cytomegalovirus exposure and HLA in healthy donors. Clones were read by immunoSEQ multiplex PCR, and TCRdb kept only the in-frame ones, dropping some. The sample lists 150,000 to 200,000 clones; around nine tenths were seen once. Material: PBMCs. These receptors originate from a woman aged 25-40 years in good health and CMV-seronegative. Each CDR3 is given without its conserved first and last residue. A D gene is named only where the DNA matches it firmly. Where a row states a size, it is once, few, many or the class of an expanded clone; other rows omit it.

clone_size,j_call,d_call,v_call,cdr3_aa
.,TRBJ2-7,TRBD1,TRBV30,AWSGGTGDYYEQY
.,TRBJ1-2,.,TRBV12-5,ASGQTGNGYT
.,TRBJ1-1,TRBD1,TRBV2,ARRQGFGTEAF
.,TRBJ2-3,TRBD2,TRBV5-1,ASSLVAGAGTDTQY
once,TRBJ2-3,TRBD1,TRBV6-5,ASSRDRFSTDTQY
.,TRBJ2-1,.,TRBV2,ASSVSGSSYNEQF
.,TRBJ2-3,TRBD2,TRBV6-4,ASSPSGGAGDTQY
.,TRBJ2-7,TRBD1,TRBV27,ASSFYPTTGGYEQY
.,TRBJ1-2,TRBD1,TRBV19,ASSPGTGGNYGYT
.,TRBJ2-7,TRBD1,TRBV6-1,ASSGLDRSYEQY
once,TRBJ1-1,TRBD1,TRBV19,ASSSRTGTENTEAF
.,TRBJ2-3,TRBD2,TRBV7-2,ASSLARVRIGGAGDTQY
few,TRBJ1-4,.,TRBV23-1,ASSLTDKTDNEKLF
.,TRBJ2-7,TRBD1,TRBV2,ARRQGNEQY
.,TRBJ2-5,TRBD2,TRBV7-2,ASSLEILAGGGRETQY
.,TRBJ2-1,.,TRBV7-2,ASSSAAGLGNEQF
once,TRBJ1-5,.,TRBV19,ASSIGRRDYQPQH
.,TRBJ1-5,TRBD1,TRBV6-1,ASSPTGQGNQPQH
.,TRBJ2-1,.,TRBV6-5,ASRSGTGEF
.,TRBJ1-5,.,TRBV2,ASSEDWTELLSNQPQH